The entry below gives a single TCR beta chain sequence along with its context. No cognate antigen has been identified for it. No base quality values were provided; no much bigger clone lies one nucleotide off. Peripheral blood samples were provided by related bone marrow donors on the day of marrow donation. To count as naive, T cells had to be viable CD3+CD4+ or CD3+CD8+ cells with a CCR7+CD45RA+CD45RO-CD95-CD27+CD28+ profile. Mononuclear cells from peripheral blood and bone marrow were separated by Ficoll-Hypaque density centrifugation and then cryopreserved. Sorting of CD4+ and CD8+ T cells, including naive and memory subsets, was performed by FACS on a FACSAria II. These data originate in a study of T cells after posttransplantation cyclophosphamide listed by TCRdb under 2016. Turning to the overall study: The study tracked T cell repertoire reconstitution by TRB sequencing after myeloablative bone marrow transplantation using posttransplantation cyclophosphamide as GVHD prophylaxis. Public TRB sequences were searched against a database of over 3,000 sequences associated with responses to pathogens, tumor antigens, self-antigens and alloantigens. Blood from every one of the roughly 33 PTCy patients who had 1-year posttransplant specimens underwent TRB sequencing. Because TRA and TRB clonality were tightly correlated in 9 samples, subsequent TCR analyses were focused on TRB only. Antigen receptor sequencing covered samples from a few dozen PTCy-treated patients and 15 to 20 of their related bone marrow donors. In 3 patients, TRB sequencing was also performed on up to 3 more blood samples taken 2 to 5.2 years after transplant, and in 4 patients, pretransplant blood was also TRB-sequenced.

TRB sequencing used genomic DNA with the immunoSEQ assay at survey resolution or the hsTCRB kit. The source study handled its data this way. The immunoSEQ software was used for initial read processing, and the LymphoSeq R package was used for repertoire analyses. For each TRB dataset, clonality was calculated as 1 minus normalized Shannon entropy, and the Gini coefficient was computed as well. Phenotypes of unsorted samples were inferred by mapping TRB sequences from sorted subsets of the recipient or donor onto unsorted samples of the same recipient. This is the immuneACCESS table as TCRdb keeps it, with only in-frame sequences that have V and J called. A part of the clones is gone; compared with another copy, unresolved V genes explain less than half, and the rest is unexplained. Clone size and the V and J calls come from that table; the DNA yielded D and trimming. Present in this sample are more than 3,000 clones, 85% to 95% of which were seen just once. The ten largest clones take up roughly 0.6% of the sample.

Results and caveats for the whole study, not just this receptor: Across under 50 patients, recipient CMV seropositivity and CMV reactivation were highly associated with TRB clonality; PTCy diversity was similar to CNI/methotrexate controls. At 1-2 months, donor-recipient similarity was low but rose over the first year, and the later blood repertoires were often dominated by donor CD8+ memory clones. The TRB repertoires of T cells infiltrating skin or GI tract showed only limited overlap with the TRB repertoires of T cells in blood.

According to the germline V gene, CDR1 reads WSHSY and CDR2 reads SAAADI. V has 6 bases trimmed and J has 4 bases trimmed; junction bases matching no gene number 6. The CDR3 starts with the cysteine, ends with the phenylalanine, and has 13 residues. The DNA shown is the 39-base CDR3, in frame from base 1. This clonotype originated in a man aged 45 to 65. Input material: naive CD4+ T cells sorted from PBMCs. Rearrangement joined TRBV10-2 to TRBJ2-7; TRBD2 lines up with 7 middle nucleotides. Read as DNA, the sequence is TGCGCCAGCAGGGCTAGCGGTCTATACGAGCAGTACTTC. This codes for CASRASGLYEQYF.